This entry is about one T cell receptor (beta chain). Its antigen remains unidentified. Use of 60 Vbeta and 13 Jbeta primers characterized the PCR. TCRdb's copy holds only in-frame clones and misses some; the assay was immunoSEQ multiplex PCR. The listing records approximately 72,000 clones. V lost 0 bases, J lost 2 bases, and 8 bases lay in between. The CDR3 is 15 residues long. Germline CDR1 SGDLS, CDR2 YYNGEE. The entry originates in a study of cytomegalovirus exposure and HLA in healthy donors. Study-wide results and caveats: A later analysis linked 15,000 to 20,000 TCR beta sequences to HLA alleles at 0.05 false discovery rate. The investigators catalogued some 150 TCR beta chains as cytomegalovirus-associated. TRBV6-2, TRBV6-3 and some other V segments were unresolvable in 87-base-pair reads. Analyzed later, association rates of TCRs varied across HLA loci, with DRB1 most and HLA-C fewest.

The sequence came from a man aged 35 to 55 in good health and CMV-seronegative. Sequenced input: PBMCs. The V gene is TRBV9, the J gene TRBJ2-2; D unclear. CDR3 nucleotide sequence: TGTGCCAGCAGCGTAGCCCAGATCAACACCGGGGAGCTGTTTTTT. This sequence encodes CASSVAQINTGELFF.